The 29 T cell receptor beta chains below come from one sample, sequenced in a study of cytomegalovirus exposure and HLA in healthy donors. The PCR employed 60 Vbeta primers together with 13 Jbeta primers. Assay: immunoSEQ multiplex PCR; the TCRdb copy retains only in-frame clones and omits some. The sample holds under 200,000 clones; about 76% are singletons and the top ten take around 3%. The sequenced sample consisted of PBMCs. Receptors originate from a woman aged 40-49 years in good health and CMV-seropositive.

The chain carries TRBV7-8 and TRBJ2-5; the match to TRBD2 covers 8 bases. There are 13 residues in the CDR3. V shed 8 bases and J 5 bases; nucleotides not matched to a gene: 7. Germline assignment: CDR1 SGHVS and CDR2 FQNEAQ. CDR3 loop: CASVGGGWETQYF. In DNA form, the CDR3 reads TGTGCCAGCGTCGGGGGGGGATGGGAGACCCAGTACTTC.

CDR3 in amino acids: CASSLGGGPSEQYF. The CDR3 nucleotides read TGTGCCAGCAGCTTAGGAGGCGGGCCAAGCGAGCAGTACTTC. The chain joins TRBV7-2 to TRBJ2-7; TRBD2 is a possible D gene (5 bases). The germline gives CDR1 SGHTA, CDR2 FQGNSA. Between the trimmed V and J ends, which lost 1 base and 6 bases, there was a span of 13 bases. The CDR3 length is 14 residues.

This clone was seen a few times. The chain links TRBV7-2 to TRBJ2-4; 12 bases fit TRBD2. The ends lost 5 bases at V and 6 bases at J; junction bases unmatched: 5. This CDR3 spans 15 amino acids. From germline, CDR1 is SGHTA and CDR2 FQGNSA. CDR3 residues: CASSPASGGVNIQYF. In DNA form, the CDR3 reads TGTGCCAGCAGCCCCGCTAGCGGGGGGGTAAACATTCAGTACTTC.

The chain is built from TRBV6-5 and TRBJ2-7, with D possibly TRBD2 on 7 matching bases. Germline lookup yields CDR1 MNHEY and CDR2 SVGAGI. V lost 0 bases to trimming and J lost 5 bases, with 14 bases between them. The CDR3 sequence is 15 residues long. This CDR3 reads CASSYSGGAGDEQYF. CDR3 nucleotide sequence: TGTGCCAGCAGTTACTCGGGGGGGGCCGGGGACGAGCAGTACTTC.

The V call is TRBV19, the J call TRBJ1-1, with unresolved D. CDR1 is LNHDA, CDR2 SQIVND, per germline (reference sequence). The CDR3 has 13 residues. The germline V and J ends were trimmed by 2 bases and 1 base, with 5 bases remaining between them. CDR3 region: CASSIRENTEAFF. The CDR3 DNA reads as TGTGCCAGTAGTATACGGGAGAACACTGAAGCTTTCTTT.

The CDR3 sequence: CATSSGRTGGLGGYTF. In DNA, the CDR3 is TGTGCCACCAGCTCGGGTCGGACAGGGGGTTTAGGAGGCTACACCTTC. The V gene is TRBV15, the J gene TRBJ1-2; TRBD1 matches 10 bases. From germline, CDR1 is LNHNV and CDR2 YYDKDF (reference sequence). With V trimmed by 5 bases and J by 8 bases, 14 bases remained unmatched. The CDR3 covers 16 residues. The full variable domain, completed using reference TRBV15 and TRBJ1-2, is DAMVIQNPRYQVTQFGKPVTLSCSQTLNHNVMYWYQQKSSQAPKLLFHYYDKDFNNEADTPDNFQSRRPNTSFCFLDIRSPGLGDTAMYLCATSSGRTGGLGGYTFGSGTRLTVV.

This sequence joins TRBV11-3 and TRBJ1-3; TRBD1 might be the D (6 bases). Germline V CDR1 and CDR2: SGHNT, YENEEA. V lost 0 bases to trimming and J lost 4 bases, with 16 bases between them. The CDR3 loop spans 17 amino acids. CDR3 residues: CASSLDQRTAGGNTIYF. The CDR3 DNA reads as TGTGCCAGCAGCTTAGATCAACGGACAGCAGGAGGAAACACCATATATTTT. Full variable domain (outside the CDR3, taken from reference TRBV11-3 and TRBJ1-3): EAGVVQSPRYKIIEKKQPVAFWCNPISGHNTLYWYLQNLGQGPELLIRYENEEAVDDSQLPKDRFSAERLKGVDSTLKIQPAELGDSAVYLCASSLDQRTAGGNTIYFGEGSWLTVV.

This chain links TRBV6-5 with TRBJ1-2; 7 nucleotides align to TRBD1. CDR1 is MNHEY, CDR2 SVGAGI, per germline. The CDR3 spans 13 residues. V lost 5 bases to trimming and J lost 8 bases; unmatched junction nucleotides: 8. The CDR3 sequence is CASSKPTGNGYTF. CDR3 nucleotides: TGTGCCAGCAGTAAGCCGACAGGGAACGGCTACACCTTC.

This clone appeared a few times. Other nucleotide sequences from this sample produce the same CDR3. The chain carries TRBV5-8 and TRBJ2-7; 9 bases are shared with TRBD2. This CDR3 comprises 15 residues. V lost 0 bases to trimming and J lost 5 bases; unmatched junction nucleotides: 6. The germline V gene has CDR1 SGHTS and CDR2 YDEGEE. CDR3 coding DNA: TGTGCCAGCAGCTTGGAGCTAGCGGGATGGAACGAGCAGTACTTC. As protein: CASSLELAGWNEQYF.

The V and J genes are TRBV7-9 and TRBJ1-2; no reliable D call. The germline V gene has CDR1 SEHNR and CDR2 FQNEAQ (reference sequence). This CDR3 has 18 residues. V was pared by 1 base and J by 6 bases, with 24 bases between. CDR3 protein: CASSLVGGSDPPGDGYTF. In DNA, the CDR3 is TGTGCCAGCAGCTTAGTTGGAGGGTCTGACCCTCCTGGAGATGGCTACACCTTC.

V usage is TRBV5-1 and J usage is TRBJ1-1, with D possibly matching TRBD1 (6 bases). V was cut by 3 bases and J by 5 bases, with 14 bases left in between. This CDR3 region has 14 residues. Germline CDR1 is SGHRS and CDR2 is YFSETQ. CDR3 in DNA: TGCGCCAGCAGCTCTTTGACAGGTCGGACTGAAGCTTTCTTT. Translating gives CASSSLTGRTEAFF.

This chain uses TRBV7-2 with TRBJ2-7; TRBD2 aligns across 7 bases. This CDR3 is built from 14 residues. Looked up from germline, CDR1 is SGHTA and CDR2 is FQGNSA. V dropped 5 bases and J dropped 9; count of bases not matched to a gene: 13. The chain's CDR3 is CASSPGGLAVWQYF. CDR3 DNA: TGTGCCAGCAGCCCCGGGGGGTTGGCGGTTTGGCAGTACTTC.

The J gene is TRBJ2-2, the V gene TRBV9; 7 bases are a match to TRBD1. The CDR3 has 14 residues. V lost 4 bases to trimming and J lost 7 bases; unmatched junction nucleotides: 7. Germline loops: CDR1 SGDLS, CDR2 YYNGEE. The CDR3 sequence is CASSPLDRHGELFF. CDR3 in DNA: TGTGCCAGCAGCCCCTTGGACAGGCACGGGGAGCTGTTTTTT.

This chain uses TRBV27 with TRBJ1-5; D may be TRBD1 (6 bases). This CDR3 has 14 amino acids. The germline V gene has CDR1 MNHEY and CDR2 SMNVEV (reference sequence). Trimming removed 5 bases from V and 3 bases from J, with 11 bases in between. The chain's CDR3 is CASSPTGFNQPQHF. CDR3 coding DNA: TGTGCCAGCAGTCCTACAGGGTTCAATCAGCCCCAGCATTTT.

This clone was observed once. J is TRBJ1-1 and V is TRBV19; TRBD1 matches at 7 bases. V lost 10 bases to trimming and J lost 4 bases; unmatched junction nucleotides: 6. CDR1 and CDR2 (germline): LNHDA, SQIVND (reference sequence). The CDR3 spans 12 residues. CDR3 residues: CATLQGGTEAFF. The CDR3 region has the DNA TGTGCCACCTTGCAGGGGGGCACTGAAGCTTTCTTT.

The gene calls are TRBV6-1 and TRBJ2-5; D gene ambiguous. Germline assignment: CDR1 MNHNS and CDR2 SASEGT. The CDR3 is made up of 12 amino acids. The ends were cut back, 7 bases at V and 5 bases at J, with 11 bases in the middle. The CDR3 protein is CASTDNRETQYF. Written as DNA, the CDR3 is TGTGCCAGCACCGACAATCGGGAGACCCAGTACTTC.

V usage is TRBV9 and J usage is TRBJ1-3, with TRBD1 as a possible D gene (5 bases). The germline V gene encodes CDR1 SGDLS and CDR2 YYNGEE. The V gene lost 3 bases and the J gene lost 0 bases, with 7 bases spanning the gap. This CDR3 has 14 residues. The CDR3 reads CASSADSSGNTIYF. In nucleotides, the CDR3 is TGTGCCAGCAGCGCAGACAGCTCTGGAAACACCATATATTTT.

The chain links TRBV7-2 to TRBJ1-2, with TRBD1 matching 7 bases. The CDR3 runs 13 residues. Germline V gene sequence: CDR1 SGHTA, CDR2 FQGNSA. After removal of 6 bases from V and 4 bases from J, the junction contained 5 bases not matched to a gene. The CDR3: CASRDRVAYGYTF. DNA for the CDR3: TGTGCCAGCAGAGACAGGGTTGCCTATGGCTACACCTTC.

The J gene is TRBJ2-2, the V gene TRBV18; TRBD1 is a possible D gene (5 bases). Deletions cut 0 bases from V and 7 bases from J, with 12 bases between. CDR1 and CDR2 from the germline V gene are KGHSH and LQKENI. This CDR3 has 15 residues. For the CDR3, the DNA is TGTGCCAGCTCACCACCATCTCAGGGCCACGGGGAGCTGTTTTTT. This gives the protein CASSPPSQGHGELFF. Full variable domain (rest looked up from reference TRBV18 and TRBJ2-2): NAGVMQNPRHLVRRRGQEARLRCSPMKGHSHVYWYRQLPEEGLKFMVYLQKENIIDESGMPKERFSAEFPKEGPSILRIQQVVRGDSAAYFCASSPPSQGHGELFFGEGSRLTVL.

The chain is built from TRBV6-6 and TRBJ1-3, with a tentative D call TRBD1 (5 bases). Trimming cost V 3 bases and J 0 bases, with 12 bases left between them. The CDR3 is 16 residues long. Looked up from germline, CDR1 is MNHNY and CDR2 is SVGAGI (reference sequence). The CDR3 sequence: CASSYGGLFSGNTIYF. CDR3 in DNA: TGTGCCAGCAGTTATGGGGGACTTTTCTCTGGAAACACCATATATTTT.

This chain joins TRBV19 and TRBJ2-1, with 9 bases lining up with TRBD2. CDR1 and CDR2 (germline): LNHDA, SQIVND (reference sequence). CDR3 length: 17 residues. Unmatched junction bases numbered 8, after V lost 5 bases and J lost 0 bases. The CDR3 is CASSPRLAERSYNEQFF. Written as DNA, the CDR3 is TGTGCCAGTAGTCCCCGACTAGCGGAACGCTCCTACAATGAGCAGTTCTTC. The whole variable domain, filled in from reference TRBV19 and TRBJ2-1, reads DGGITQSPKYLFRKEGQNVTLSCEQNLNHDAMYWYRQDPGQGLRLIYYSQIVNDFQKGDIAEGYSVSREKKESFPLTVTSAQKNPTAFYLCASSPRLAERSYNEQFFGPGTRLTVL.

The CDR3 region is CARSFSGQDAKNIQYF. The DNA of the CDR3 is TGTGCCAGAAGCTTCTCGGGACAGGACGCCAAAAACATTCAGTACTTC. This rearrangement joins TRBV7-5 to TRBJ2-4; the D call of TRBD1 is as the table states it, not checked on the DNA. TRBV7-5 is a pseudogene segment. The CDR3 spans 16 residues.

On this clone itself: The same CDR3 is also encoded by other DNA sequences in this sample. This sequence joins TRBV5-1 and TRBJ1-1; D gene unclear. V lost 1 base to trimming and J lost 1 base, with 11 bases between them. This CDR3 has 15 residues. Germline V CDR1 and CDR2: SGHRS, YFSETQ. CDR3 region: CASSLWETKNTEAFF. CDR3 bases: TGCGCCAGCAGCTTGTGGGAGACCAAGAACACTGAAGCTTTCTTT.

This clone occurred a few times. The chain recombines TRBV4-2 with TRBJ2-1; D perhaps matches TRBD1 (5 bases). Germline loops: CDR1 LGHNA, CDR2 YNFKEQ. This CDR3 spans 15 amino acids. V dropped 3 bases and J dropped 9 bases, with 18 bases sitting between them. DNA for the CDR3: TGTGCCAGCAGCCAGGACAACAACTTAAAGGGTGAGCAGTTCTTC. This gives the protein CASSQDNNLKGEQFF.

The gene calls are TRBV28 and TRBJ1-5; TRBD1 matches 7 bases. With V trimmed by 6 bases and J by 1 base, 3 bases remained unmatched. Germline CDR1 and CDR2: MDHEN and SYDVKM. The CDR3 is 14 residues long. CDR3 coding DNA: TGTGCCAGCAGCAGGGACAGCAGCAATCAGCCCCAGCATTTT. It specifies CASSRDSSNQPQHF.

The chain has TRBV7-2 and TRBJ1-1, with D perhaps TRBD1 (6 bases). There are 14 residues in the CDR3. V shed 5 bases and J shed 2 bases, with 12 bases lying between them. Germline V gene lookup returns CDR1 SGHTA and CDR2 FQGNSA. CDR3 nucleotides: TGTGCCAGCAGCCGGGGACACACAAACACTGAAGCTTTCTTT. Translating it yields CASSRGHTNTEAFF.

CDR3 nucleotides: TGTGCCAGCAGCGTATGGAGCGGGGGGGCTCCGAATGAGCAGTTCTTC. Encoded protein: CASSVWSGGAPNEQFF. V usage is TRBV9 and J usage is TRBJ2-1; TRBD2 matches at 10 bases. The germline V gene has CDR1 SGDLS and CDR2 YYNGEE. The V gene end was trimmed by 1 base and the J gene end by 7 bases; junction bases not matched to a gene: 8. This CDR3 has 16 amino acids.

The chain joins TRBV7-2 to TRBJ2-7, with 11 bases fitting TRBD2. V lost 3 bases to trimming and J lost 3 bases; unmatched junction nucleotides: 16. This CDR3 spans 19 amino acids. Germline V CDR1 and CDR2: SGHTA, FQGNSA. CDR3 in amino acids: CASSFAPGTSGARGYEQYF. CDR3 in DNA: TGTGCCAGCAGCTTTGCCCCTGGGACTAGCGGAGCCAGAGGCTACGAGCAGTACTTC. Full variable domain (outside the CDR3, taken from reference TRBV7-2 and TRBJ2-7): GAGVSQSPSNKVTEKGKDVELRCDPISGHTALYWYRQSLGQGLEFLIYFQGNSAPDKSGLPSDRFSAERTGGSVSTLTIQRTQQEDSAVYLCASSFAPGTSGARGYEQYFGPGTRLTVT.

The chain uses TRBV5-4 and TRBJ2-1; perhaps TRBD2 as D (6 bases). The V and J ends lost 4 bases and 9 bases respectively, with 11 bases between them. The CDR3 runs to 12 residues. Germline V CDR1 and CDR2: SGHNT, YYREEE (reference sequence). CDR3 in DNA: TGTGCCAGCAGCGGTCTAGCGCGTGAGCAGTTCTTC. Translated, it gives CASSGLAREQFF.